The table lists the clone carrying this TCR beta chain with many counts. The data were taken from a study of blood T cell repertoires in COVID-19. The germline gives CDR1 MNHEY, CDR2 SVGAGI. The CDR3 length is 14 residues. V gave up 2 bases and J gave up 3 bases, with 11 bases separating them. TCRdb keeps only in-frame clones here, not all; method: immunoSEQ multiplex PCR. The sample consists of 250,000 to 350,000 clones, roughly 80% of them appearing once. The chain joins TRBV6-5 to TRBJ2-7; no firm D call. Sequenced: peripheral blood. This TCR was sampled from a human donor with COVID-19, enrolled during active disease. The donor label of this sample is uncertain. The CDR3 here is CASSYAGDGYEQYF. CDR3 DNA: TGTGCCAGCAGTTACGCAGGTGACGGCTACGAGCAGTACTTC.